This is a list of T cell receptor beta chains from one sample in a study of post-analysis software for immune sequencing data. MiXCR, applied by TCRdb to the PCR reads, yields one record per CDR3 protein. The sample records roughly 700,000 distinct CDR3 sequences, roughly 30% being singletons. The sequenced material came from blood. The receptors stem from a girl aged 5 to 17 with multiple sclerosis. CDR3s leave out the opening cysteine and the closing phenylalanine or tryptophan. Fields, in order: clone size, V gene, CDR3 protein. Where a row states a size, it is once, few, many or the class of an expanded clone; other rows omit it.

few | TRBV7-9 | ASSPQRWGTQY
. | TRBV5-6 | ASMEQGRNYGYT
few | TRBV6-2/TRBV6-3 | ASNRPGIYTDTQY
. | TRBV20-1 | SAESPGLAGGPHEQY
. | TRBV4-1 | ASSQEGRPGATTNEKLF
. | TRBV27 | AGRLDAGNEQF
. | TRBV20-1 | SAKKPGTTLGGRTQY
few | TRBV10-3 | AITRDRGAKEAF
. | TRBV20-1 | RARGDFSYEQY
few | TRBV6-5 | ASSYQTSGVPSSTDTQY
. | TRBV3-1 | ASSHHRGEGNQPQH
few | TRBV18 | ASSPSRGGNQPQH
. | TRBV20-1 | SARDFKAGGSYNEQF
once | TRBV24-1 | ATSETGNQPQH
. | TRBV6-5 | ASSSGQGIYQPQH
. | TRBV7-9 | ASSLAGTGHSPLH
. | TRBV9 | ASSVGPGGDDTQY
few | TRBV12-3/TRBV12-4 | ASSGRGGAYNEQF
. | TRBV4-3 | ASSQELGQGFYEQY
few | TRBV7-7 | ASSLSGGEKLF
. | TRBV7-9 | ASSLALRDNYGYT
few | TRBV4-3 | ASSQAVAPGPTDTQY